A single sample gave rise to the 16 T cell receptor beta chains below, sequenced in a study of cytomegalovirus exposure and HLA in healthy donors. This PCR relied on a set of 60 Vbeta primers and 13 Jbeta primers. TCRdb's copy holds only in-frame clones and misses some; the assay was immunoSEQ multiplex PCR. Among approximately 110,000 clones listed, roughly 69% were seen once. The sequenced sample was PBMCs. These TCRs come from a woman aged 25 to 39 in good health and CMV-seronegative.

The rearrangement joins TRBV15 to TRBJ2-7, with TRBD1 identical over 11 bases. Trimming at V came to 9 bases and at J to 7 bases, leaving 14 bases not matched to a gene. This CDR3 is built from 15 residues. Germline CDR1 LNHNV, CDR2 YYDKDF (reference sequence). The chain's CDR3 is CATGPGGQGAREQYF. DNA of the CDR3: TGTGCCACGGGGCCCGGAGGACAGGGGGCTAGGGAGCAGTACTTC.

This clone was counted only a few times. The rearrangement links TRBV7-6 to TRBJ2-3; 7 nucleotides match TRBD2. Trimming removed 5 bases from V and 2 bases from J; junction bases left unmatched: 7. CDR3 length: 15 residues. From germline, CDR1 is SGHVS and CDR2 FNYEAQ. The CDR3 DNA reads TGTGCCAGCAGCCCCAGCGGGACCCACACAGATACGCAGTATTTT. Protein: CASSPSGTHTDTQYF.

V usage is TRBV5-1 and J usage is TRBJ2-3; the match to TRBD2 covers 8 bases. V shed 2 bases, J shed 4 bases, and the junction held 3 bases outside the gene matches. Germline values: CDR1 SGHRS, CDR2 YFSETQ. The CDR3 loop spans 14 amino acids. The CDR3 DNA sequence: TGCGCCAGCAGCTTACCGGGAGGGCCAGATACGCAGTATTTT. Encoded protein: CASSLPGGPDTQYF.

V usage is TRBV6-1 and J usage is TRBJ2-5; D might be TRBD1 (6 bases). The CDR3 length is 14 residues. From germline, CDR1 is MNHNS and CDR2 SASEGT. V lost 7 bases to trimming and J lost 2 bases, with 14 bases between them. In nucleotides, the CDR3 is TGTGCCAGCACACTTGGACAGACACAAGAGACCCAGTACTTC. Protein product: CASTLGQTQETQYF.

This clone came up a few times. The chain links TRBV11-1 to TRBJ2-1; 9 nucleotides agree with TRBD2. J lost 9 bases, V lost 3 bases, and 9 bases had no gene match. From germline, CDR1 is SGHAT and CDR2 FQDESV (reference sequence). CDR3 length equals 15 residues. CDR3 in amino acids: CASSFLLAGEVEQFF. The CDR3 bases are TGTGCCAGCAGCTTCCTTTTAGCGGGAGAGGTTGAGCAGTTCTTC.

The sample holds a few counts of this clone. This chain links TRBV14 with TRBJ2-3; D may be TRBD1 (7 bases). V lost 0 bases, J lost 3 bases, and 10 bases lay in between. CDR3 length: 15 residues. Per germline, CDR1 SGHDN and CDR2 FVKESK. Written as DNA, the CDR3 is TGTGCCAGCAGCCAAGAACCAGGGGGGACAGATACGCAGTATTTT. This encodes CASSQEPGGTDTQYF.

The CDR3 DNA sequence: TGTGCCAGCTCACCAACAGAAGCGGAAGGCTACACCTTC. Translated, it gives CASSPTEAEGYTF. This chain uses TRBV18 with TRBJ1-2; D not resolved. V shed 2 bases and J shed 8 bases, with 12 bases lying between them. Germline CDR1 and CDR2: KGHSH and LQKENI. This CDR3 comprises 13 residues.

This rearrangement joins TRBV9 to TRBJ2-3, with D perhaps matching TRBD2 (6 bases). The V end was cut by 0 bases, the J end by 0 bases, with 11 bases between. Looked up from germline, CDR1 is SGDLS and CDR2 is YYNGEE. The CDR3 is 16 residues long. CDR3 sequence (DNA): TGTGCCAGCAGCGTAGCTACCGGGGGTAGCACAGATACGCAGTATTTT. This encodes CASSVATGGSTDTQYF.

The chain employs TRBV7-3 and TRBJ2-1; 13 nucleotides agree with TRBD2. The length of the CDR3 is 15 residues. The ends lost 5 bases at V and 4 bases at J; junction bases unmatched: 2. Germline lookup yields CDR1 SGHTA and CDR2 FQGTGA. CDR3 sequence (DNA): TGTGCCAGCAGCGTGGGACTAGCGGGATACAATGAGCAGTTCTTC. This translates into CASSVGLAGYNEQFF.

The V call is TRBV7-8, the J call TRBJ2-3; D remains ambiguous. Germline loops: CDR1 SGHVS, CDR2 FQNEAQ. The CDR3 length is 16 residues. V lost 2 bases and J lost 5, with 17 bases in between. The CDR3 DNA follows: TGTGCCAGCAGCTTAAGTTGGCGGCCACGTCAAGATACGCAGTATTTT. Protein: CASSLSWRPRQDTQYF.

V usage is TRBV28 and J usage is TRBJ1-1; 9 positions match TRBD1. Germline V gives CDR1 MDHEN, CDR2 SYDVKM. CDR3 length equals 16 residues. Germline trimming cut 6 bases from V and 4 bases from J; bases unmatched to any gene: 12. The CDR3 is CASSLLPGQGPTEAFF. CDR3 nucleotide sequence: TGTGCCAGCAGCCTCCTACCGGGACAGGGCCCCACTGAAGCTTTCTTT.

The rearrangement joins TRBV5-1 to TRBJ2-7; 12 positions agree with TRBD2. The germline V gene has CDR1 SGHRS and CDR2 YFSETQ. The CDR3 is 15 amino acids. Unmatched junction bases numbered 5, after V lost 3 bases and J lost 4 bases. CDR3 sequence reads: CASSSDLAGGYEQYF. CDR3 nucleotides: TGCGCCAGCAGCTCGGATCTAGCGGGAGGGTACGAGCAGTACTTC.

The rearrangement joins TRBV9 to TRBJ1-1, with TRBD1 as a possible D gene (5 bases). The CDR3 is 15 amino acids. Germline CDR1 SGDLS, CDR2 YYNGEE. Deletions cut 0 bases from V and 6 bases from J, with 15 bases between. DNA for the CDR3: TGTGCCAGCAGCGTAGCTACGGGCGGGGGTTCTGAAGCTTTCTTT. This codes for CASSVATGGGSEAFF. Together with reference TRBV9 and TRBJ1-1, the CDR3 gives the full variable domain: DSGVTQTPKHLITATGQRVTLRCSPRSGDLSVYWYQQSLDQGLQFLIQYYNGEERAKGNILERFSAQQFPDLHSELNLSSLELGDSALYFCASSVATGGGSEAFFGQGTRLTVV.

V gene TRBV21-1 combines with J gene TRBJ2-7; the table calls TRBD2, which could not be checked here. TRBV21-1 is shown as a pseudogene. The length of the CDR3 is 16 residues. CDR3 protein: CASIDRTSGSVYEQYF. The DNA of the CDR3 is TGTGCCAGCATAGACAGGACTAGCGGGAGCGTCTACGAGCAGTACTTC.

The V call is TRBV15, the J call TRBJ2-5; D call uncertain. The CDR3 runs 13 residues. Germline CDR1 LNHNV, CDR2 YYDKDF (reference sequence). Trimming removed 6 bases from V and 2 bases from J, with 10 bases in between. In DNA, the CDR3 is TGTGCCACCAGAACGACTCAACAAGAGACCCAGTACTTC. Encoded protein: CATRTTQQETQYF.

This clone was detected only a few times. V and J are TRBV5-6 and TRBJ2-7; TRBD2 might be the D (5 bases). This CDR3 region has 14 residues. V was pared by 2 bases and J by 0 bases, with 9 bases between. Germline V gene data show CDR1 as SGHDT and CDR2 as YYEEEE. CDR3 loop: CASSFGVDSYEQYF. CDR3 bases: TGTGCCAGCAGCTTCGGGGTCGACTCCTACGAGCAGTACTTC.